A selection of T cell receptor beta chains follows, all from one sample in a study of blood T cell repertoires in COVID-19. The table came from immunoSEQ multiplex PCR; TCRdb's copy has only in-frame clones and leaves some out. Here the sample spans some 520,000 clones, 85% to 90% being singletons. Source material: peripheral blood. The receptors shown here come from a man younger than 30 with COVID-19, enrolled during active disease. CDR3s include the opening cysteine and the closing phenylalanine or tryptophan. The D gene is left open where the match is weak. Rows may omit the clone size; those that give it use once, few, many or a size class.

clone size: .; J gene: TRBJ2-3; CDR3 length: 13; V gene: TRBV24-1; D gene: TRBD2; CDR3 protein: CATSDPTSNTQYF; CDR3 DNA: TGTGCCACCAGTGACCCGACTAGCAATACGCAGTATTTT
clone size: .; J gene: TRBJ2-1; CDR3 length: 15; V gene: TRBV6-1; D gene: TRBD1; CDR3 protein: CASSEGTGPYNEQFF; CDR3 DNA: TGTGCCAGCAGTGAAGGGACAGGGCCCTACAATGAGCAGTTCTTC
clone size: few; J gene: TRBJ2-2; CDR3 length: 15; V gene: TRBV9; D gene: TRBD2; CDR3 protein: CASAGTSGVTGELFF; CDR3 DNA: TGTGCCAGCGCGGGAACCAGCGGGGTCACCGGGGAGCTGTTTTTT
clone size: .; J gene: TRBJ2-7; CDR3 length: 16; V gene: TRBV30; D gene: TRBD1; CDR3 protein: CAWSVSFGRGQNEQYF; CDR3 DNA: TGTGCCTGGAGTGTAAGTTTTGGCAGGGGGCAAAACGAGCAGTACTTC
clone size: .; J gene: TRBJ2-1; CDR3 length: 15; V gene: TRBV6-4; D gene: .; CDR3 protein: CASSEPGQGLDEQFF; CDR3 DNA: TGTGCCAGCAGTGAACCGGGACAGGGACTAGATGAGCAGTTCTTC
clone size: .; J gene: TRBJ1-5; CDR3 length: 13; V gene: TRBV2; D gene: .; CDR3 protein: CASSAVRDQPQHF; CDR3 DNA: TGTGCCAGCAGTGCGGTCAGGGATCAGCCCCAGCATTTT
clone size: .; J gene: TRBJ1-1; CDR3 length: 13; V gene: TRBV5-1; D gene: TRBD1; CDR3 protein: CASSPGQGVQAFF; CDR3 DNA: TGCGCCAGCAGTCCGGGACAGGGGGTTCAAGCTTTCTTT
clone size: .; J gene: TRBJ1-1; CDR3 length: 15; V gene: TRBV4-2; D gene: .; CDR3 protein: CASSLETGGSTEAFF; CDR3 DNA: TGTGCCAGCAGCCTGGAGACAGGAGGAAGCACTGAAGCTTTCTTT
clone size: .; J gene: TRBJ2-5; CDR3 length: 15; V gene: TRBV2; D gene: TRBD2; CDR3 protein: CASSGLAGVQETQYF; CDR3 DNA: TGTGCCAGCAGTGGTTTAGCGGGGGTTCAAGAGACCCAGTACTTC
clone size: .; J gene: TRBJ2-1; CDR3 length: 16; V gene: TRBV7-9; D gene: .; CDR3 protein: CASSLVGGPSLGEQFF; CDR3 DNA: TGTGCCAGCAGCTTAGTCGGGGGGCCCTCCCTAGGAGAGCAGTTCTTC
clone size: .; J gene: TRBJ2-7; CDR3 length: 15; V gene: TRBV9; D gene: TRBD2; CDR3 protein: CASSVIQTSGYEQYF; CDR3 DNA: TGTGCCAGCAGCGTAATACAGACTAGCGGGTACGAGCAGTACTTC
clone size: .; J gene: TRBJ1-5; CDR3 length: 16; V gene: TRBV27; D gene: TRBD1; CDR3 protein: CASSSTTGDYNQPQHF; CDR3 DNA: TGTGCCAGCAGTTCGACGACAGGGGATTACAATCAGCCCCAGCATTTT
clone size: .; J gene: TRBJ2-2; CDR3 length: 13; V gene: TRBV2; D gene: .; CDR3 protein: CASSVQMTGELFF; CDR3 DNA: TGTGCCAGCAGTGTCCAGATGACCGGGGAGCTGTTTTTT
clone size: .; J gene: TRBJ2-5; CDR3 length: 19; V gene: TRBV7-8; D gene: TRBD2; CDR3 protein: CASSYLPQTSYILQETQYF; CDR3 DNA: TGTGCCAGCAGCTACCTTCCCCAGACTAGCTATATCCTTCAAGAGACCCAGTACTTC
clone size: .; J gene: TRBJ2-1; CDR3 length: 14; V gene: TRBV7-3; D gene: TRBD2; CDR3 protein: CASSQSGTYNEQFF; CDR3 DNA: TGTGCCAGCAGCCAAAGCGGGACCTACAATGAGCAGTTCTTC
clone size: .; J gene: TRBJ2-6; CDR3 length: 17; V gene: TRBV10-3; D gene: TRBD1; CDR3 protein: CAISGTRTGAGANVLTF; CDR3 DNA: TGTGCCATCAGTGGAACCAGAACAGGGGCTGGGGCCAACGTCCTGACTTTC
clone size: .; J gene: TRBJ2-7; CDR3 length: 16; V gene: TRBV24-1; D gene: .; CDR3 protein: CATSDRPGTLAYEQYF; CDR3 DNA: TGTGCCACCAGTGATCGTCCCGGGACACTCGCCTACGAGCAGTACTTC
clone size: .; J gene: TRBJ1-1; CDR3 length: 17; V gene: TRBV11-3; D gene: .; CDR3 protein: CASSLDRLGQRNTEAFF; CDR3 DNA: TGTGCCAGCAGCTTAGATCGTTTAGGCCAGCGGAACACTGAAGCTTTCTTT
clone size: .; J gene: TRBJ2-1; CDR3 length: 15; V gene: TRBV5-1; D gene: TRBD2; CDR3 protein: CASSLASGNYNEQFF; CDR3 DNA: TGCGCCAGCAGCTTGGCTAGCGGGAACTACAATGAGCAGTTCTTC
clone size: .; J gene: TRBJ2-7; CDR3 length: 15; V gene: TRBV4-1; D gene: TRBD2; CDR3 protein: CASSQALAGRYEQYF; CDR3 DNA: TGCGCCAGCAGCCAAGCTCTAGCGGGAAGGTACGAGCAGTACTTC
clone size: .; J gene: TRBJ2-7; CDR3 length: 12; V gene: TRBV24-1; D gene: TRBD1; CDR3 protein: CATARTGDEQYF; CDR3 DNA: TGTGCCACCGCCCGAACAGGGGACGAGCAGTACTTC
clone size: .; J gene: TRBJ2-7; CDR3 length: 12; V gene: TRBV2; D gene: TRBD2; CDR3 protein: CASGRTSDEQYF; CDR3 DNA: TGTGCCAGCGGACGGACTAGCGACGAGCAGTACTTC
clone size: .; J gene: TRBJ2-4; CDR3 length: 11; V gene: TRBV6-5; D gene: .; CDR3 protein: CASSSPGILLF; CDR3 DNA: TGTGCCAGCAGCTCTCCGGGGATCCTTCTCTTC
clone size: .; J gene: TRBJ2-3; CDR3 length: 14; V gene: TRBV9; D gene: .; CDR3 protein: CASSVAGGADTQYF; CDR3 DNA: TGTGCCAGCAGCGTAGCTGGGGGCGCAGATACGCAGTATTTT
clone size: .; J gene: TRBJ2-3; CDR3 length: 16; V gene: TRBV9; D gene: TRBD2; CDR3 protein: CASSVDWASGRDTQYF; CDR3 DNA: TGTGCCAGCAGCGTAGACTGGGCTAGCGGGAGAGATACACAGTATTTT
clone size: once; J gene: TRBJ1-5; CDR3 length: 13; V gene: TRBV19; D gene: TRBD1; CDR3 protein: CASSSRGLQPQHF; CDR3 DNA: TGTGCCAGTAGTAGCAGGGGGCTTCAGCCCCAGCATTTT
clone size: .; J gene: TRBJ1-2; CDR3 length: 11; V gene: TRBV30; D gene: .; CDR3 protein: CAWSGGHGYTF; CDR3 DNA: TGTGCCTGGAGTGGAGGTCATGGCTACACCTTC
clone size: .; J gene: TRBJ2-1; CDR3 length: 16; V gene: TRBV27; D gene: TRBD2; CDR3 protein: CASSLFIAGGSNEQFF; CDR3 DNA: TGTGCCAGCAGTTTATTCATAGCGGGAGGGTCTAATGAGCAGTTCTTC
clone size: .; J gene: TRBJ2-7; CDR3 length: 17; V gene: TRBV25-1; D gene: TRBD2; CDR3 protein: CASSEYITAGDSLEQYF; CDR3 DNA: TGTGCCAGCAGTGAATATATCACTGCGGGGGACTCTTTAGAGCAGTACTTC
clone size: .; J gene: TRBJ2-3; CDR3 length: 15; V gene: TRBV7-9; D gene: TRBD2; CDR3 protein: CASSSDRGGGDTQYF; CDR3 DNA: TGTGCCAGCAGTTCCGACCGTGGGGGGGGAGATACGCAGTATTTT
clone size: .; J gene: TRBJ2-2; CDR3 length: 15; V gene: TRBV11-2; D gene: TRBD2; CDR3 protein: CASSDGLANTGELFF; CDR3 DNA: TGTGCCAGCAGCGATGGACTAGCGAACACCGGGGAGCTGTTTTTT
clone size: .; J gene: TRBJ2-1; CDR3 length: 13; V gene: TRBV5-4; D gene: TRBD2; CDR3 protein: CASSLRREGEQFF; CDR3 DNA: TGTGCCAGCAGCTTGCGGCGGGAGGGTGAGCAGTTCTTC
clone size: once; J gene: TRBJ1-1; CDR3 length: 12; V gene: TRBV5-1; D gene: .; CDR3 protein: CASSLGAPEAFF; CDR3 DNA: TGCGCCAGCAGCTTGGGGGCGCCGGAAGCTTTCTTT
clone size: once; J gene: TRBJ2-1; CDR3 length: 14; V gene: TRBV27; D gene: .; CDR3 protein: CASQESGYYNEQFF; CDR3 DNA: TGTGCCAGTCAGGAAAGCGGGTACTACAATGAGCAGTTCTTC
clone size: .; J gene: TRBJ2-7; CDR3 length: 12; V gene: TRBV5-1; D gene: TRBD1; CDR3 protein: CASSETGAEQYF; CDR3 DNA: TGCGCCAGCAGCGAAACAGGGGCCGAGCAGTACTTC
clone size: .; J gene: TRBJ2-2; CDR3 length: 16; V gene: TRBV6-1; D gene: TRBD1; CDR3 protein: CASSEWAGGSTGELFF; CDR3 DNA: TGTGCCAGCAGTGAATGGGCAGGGGGAAGCACCGGGGAGCTGTTTTTT
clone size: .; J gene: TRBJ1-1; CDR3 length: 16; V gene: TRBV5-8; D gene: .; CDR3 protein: CASSRGYLRSHAEAFF; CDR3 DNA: TGTGCCAGCAGCCGCGGTTACCTGAGGTCCCATGCTGAAGCTTTCTTT
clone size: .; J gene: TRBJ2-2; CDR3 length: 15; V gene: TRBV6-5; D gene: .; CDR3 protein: CASKMTPTNTGELFF; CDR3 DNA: TGTGCCAGCAAGATGACACCTACGAACACCGGGGAGCTGTTTTTT
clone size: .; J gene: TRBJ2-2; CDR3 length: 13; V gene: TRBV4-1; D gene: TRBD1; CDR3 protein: CASSTGEAGELFF; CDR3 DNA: TGCGCCAGCAGTACAGGGGAAGCCGGGGAGCTGTTTTTT
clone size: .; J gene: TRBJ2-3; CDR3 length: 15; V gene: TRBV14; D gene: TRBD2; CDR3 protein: CASSQAGGASDTQYF; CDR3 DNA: TGTGCCAGCAGCCAAGCCGGGGGGGCATCAGATACGCAGTATTTT
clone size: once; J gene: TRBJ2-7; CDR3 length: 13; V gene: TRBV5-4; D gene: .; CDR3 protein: CASSLESAYEQYF; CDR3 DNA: TGTGCCAGCAGCTTGGAATCCGCCTACGAGCAGTACTTC
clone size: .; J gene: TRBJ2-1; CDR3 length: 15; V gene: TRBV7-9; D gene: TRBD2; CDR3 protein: CASSFPNGGADEQFF; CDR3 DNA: TGTGCCAGCAGCTTCCCTAACGGGGGGGCAGATGAGCAGTTCTTC
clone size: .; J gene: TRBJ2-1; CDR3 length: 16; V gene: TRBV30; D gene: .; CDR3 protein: CAWSSKSGGPYNEQFF; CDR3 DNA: TGTGCCTGGAGTTCCAAAAGCGGAGGCCCTTACAATGAGCAGTTCTTC